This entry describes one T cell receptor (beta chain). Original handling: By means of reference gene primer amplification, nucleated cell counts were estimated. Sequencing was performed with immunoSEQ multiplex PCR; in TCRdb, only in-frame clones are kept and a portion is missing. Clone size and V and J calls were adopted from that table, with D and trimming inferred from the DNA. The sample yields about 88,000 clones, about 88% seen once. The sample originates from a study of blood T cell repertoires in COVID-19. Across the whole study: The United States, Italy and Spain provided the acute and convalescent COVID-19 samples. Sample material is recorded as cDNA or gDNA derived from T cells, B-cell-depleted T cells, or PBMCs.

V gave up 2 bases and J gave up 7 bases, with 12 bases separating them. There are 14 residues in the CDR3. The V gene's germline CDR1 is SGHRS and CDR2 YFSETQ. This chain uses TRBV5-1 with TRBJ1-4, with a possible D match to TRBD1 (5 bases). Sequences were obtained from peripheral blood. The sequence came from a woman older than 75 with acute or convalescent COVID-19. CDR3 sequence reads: CASSLPRVGEKLFF. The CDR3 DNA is TGCGCCAGCAGCTTACCCAGGGTTGGTGAAAAACTGTTTTTT.